One and the same sample provided the 12 T cell receptor beta chains below, sequenced in a study of cytomegalovirus exposure and HLA in healthy donors. The primer mix had 60 Vbeta and 13 Jbeta primers. Libraries were prepared by immunoSEQ multiplex PCR; TCRdb keeps only in-frame clonotypes and omits some of them. The sample lists roughly 160,000 clones; 75% to 85% were seen once. Sequenced: PBMCs. The source is a man aged 25 to 40 in good health and CMV-seronegative.

This clone was found a few times. This chain links TRBV7-9 with TRBJ2-3; 11 nucleotides agree with TRBD2. Per germline, CDR1 SEHNR and CDR2 FQNEAQ (reference sequence). With V trimmed by 1 base and J by 4 bases, 4 bases remained unmatched. The length of the CDR3 is 16 residues. The CDR3 sequence: CASSLVSGRVADTQYF. DNA of the CDR3: TGTGCCAGCAGCTTAGTTAGCGGGAGGGTAGCAGATACGCAGTATTTT.

This clone came up a few times. This chain connects TRBV6-6 to TRBJ2-1; 9 bases map to TRBD1. The germline CDR1 and CDR2 sequences are MNHNY and SVGAGI (reference sequence). V gave up 2 bases and J gave up 7 bases; unmatched junction bases: 3. There are 14 residues in the CDR3. CDR3 nucleotide sequence: TGTGCCAGCAGTTACGGACAGGGGTCGAATGAGCAGTTCTTC. Residues: CASSYGQGSNEQFF.

The V gene is TRBV7-9, the J gene TRBJ1-1, with 11 bases lining up with TRBD1. Germline V CDR1 and CDR2: SEHNR, FQNEAQ (reference sequence). V dropped 8 bases and J dropped 4; count of bases not matched to a gene: 6. The length of the CDR3 is 14 residues. The CDR3 coding sequence is TGTGCCAGCCCCCGGACAGGGGGCTCCACTGAAGCTTTCTTT. This encodes CASPRTGGSTEAFF.

The J gene is TRBJ1-2, the V gene TRBV5-6; 9 nucleotides align to TRBD1. The V segment lost 2 bases and the J segment 2 bases; nucleotides outside the gene matches: 1. Germline V gives CDR1 SGHDT, CDR2 YYEEEE. The CDR3 contains 14 residues. The CDR3 DNA follows: TGTGCCAGCAGCTTAACAGGGGGCAACTATGGCTACACCTTC. It translates to CASSLTGGNYGYTF.

On this clone: The sample holds other DNA sequences that translate to the same CDR3. The chain carries TRBV19 and TRBJ1-1; unclear D gene. The CDR3 spans 17 residues. Germline V CDR1 and CDR2: LNHDA, SQIVND (reference sequence). V was pared by 1 base and J by 0 bases, with 15 bases between. The CDR3 protein is CASSIVIGPGVNTEAFF. In DNA form, the CDR3 reads TGTGCCAGTAGTATAGTTATTGGGCCAGGCGTGAACACTGAAGCTTTCTTT.

The CDR3 region has the DNA TGTGCCAGCAGTCCGCGACAGGGGGACGGCTACACCTTC. Its protein product is CASSPRQGDGYTF. The V call is TRBV28, the J call TRBJ1-2; TRBD1 aligns across 9 bases. Trimming took 5 bases from V and 8 from J; bases not matched to a gene: 6. Germline values: CDR1 MDHEN, CDR2 SYDVKM. This CDR3 has 13 amino acids.

This clone appeared a few times. This sequence joins TRBV6-5 and TRBJ2-7; 11 nucleotides line up with TRBD1. Trimming took 6 bases from V and 4 from J; bases not matched to a gene: 5. There are 14 residues in the CDR3. Germline V gene sequence: CDR1 MNHEY, CDR2 SVGAGI. CDR3 sequence: CASRQRDRGYEQYF. CDR3 nucleotides: TGTGCCAGCAGACAAAGGGACAGGGGGTACGAGCAGTACTTC.

This chain uses TRBV15 with TRBJ1-5; D perhaps matches TRBD1 (6 bases). Germline V CDR1 and CDR2: LNHNV, YYDKDF (reference sequence). V dropped 0 bases and J dropped 8 bases, with 8 bases sitting between them. This CDR3 is built from 13 residues. The CDR3 sequence is CATSRDEGEPQHF. The CDR3 DNA is TGTGCCACCAGCAGAGATGAGGGGGAGCCCCAGCATTTT.

This chain uses TRBV11-3 with TRBJ1-1, with 7 bases lining up with TRBD1. CDR3 size: 14 residues. V shed 5 bases, J shed 6 bases, and the junction held 9 bases outside the gene matches. Germline V gene sequence: CDR1 SGHNT, CDR2 YENEEA. Here the CDR3 reads CASSRGGTAAEAFF. CDR3 bases: TGTGCCAGCAGCCGTGGAGGGACAGCGGCTGAAGCTTTCTTT.

This rearrangement joins TRBV30 to TRBJ1-5, with TRBD1 matching 9 bases. Germline V gene lookup returns CDR1 GTSNPN and CDR2 SVGIG (reference sequence). V lost 3 bases, J lost 3 bases, and 3 bases stayed unmatched. There are 14 residues in the CDR3. The CDR3: CAWSRDRANQPQHF. For the CDR3, the DNA is TGTGCCTGGAGCAGGGACAGGGCCAATCAGCCCCAGCATTTT. The complete variable domain, with remaining parts taken from reference TRBV30 and TRBJ1-5, reads SQTIHQWPATLVQPVGSPLSLECTVEGTSNPNLYWYRQAAGRGLQLLFYSVGIGQISSEVPQNLSASRPQDRQFILSSKKLLLSDSGFYLCAWSRDRANQPQHFGDGTRLSIL.

V usage is TRBV28 and J usage is TRBJ1-1, with TRBD1 matching 9 bases. The CDR3 runs 15 residues. With 8 bases clipped from V and 0 bases from J, the junction kept 7 bases outside the gene matches. Germline V gene lookup returns CDR1 MDHEN and CDR2 SYDVKM. CDR3 in amino acids: CASSRTGALNTEAFF. The CDR3 bases are TGTGCCAGCTCGCGGACAGGGGCCCTGAACACTGAAGCTTTCTTT.

This clone showed up just a few times. The rearrangement uses TRBV5-5 and TRBJ2-7; TRBD1 agrees at 7 bases. This CDR3 contains 14 residues. The ends lost 4 bases at V and 2 bases at J; junction bases unmatched: 6. Germline V gives CDR1 SGHKS, CDR2 YYEKEE (reference sequence). Here the CDR3 reads CASSPGRGTYEQYF. CDR3 in DNA: TGTGCCAGCAGCCCCGGCAGGGGGACCTACGAGCAGTACTTC.